What follows are 29 T cell receptor beta chains derived from one specimen sequenced in a study of Graves' ophthalmopathy and Graves' hyperthyroidism. Using RNA transcripts, the TCR beta CDR3 regions were amplified. Second-round multiplex PCR followed a first-round RT-PCR using HTBI primers. A single record per CDR3 protein comes from TCRdb applying MiXCR to the multiplex PCR reads. The data hold 600,000 to 950,000 distinct CDR3 sequences, with roughly 40% observed a single time. Source material: peripheral blood. The receptors derive from an adult man with Graves' ophthalmopathy.

As to this clonotype: It may be a read error: a sequence one base away is much more abundant. V and J are TRBV19 and TRBJ1-1; weak D call: TRBD1 (6 bases). This CDR3 spans 13 amino acids. Germline loops: CDR1 LNHDA, CDR2 SQIVND (reference sequence). This chain's CDR3 is CASSRTGPTGAFF. The CDR3 DNA is TGTGCCAGTAGTCGAACAGGGCCCACTGGAGCTTTCTTT.

This clonotype was counted ten times or more. The chain links TRBV9 to TRBJ1-4; no firm D call. CDR1 is SGDLS, CDR2 YYNGEE, per germline. The CDR3 runs to 14 residues. V was pared by 0 bases and J by 8 bases, with 11 bases between. CDR3 sequence (DNA): TGTGCCAGCAGCGTAGAGGCGCGGGCGGAAAAACTGTTTTTT. Residues: CASSVEARAEKLFF.

In this sample, this clonotype turned up a few times. The V gene is TRBV5-1, the J gene TRBJ2-7; 12 bases are shared with TRBD1. Germline values: CDR1 SGHRS, CDR2 YFSETQ. J gave up 5 bases and V 6 bases, and 9 bases lay outside the gene matches. The CDR3 has 15 residues. This CDR3 reads CASTRRDRGPDEQYF. CDR3 nucleotide sequence: TGCGCCAGCACCCGACGGGACAGGGGGCCCGACGAGCAGTACTTC. Complete variable domain (other parts from reference TRBV5-1 and TRBJ2-7): KAGVTQTPRYLIKTRGQQVTLSCSPISGHRSVSWYQQTPGQGLQFLFEYFSETQRNKGNFPGRFSGRQFSNSRSEMNVSTLELGDSALYLCASTRRDRGPDEQYFGPGTRLTVT.

The chain is built from TRBV24-1 and TRBJ1-5; 7 positions match TRBD1. The CDR3 contains 15 residues. From germline, CDR1 is KGHDR and CDR2 SFDVKD. The trim removed 11 bases at V and 4 bases at J, leaving 13 bases unmatched. CDR3 nucleotide sequence: TGTGCCAGCAGCGCAGGGGGGCAGGGTAATCAGCCCCAGCATTTT. Translation gives CASSAGGQGNQPQHF.

This clonotype was observed at least ten times. The chain couples TRBV6-6 to TRBJ1-6; TRBD1 matches at 7 bases. The germline V gene has CDR1 MNHNY and CDR2 SVGAGI (reference sequence). The CDR3 is made up of 14 amino acids. The V segment lost 6 bases and the J segment 9 bases; nucleotides outside the gene matches: 8. DNA of the CDR3: TGTGCCAGCAGCCTTAAGCGACAGGGTTCACCCCTCCACTTT. This codes for CASSLKRQGSPLHF.

The rearrangement joins TRBV7-9 to TRBJ1-6, with TRBD1 as a possible D gene (5 bases). Germline V gene sequence: CDR1 SEHNR, CDR2 FQNEAQ (reference sequence). CDR3 length: 13 residues. V dropped 1 base and J dropped 14 bases, with 12 bases sitting between them. DNA for the CDR3: TGTGCCAGCAGCTTAGGTGGGGGAGAATCCCTCCACTTT. Its translation: CASSLGGGESLHF.

CDR3 loop: CASSQDFGGGLNTEAFF. CDR3 nucleotides: TGTGCCAGCAGCCAAGATTTTGGGGGAGGTTTGAACACTGAAGCTTTCTTT. V usage is TRBV7-9 and J usage is TRBJ1-1; possibly TRBD1 for D (5 bases). From germline, CDR1 is SEHNR and CDR2 FQNEAQ (reference sequence). Trimming cost V 5 bases and J 0 bases, with 19 bases left between them. The CDR3 has 17 amino acids.

In regard to this clonotype: It may be a read error: a sequence one base away is much more abundant. The chain links TRBV7-9 to TRBJ2-5, with D hard to call. This CDR3 contains 11 residues. Germline CDR1 SEHNR, CDR2 FQNEAQ (reference sequence). CDR3 region: CTSSSTLGQYF. The CDR3 nucleotides read TGTACCAGCAGCTCGACACTTGGTCAGTACTTC.

The rearrangement joins TRBV2 to TRBJ1-1; D is perhaps TRBD1 (5 bases). CDR1 SNHLY and CDR2 FYNNEI come from the germline V gene. CDR3 length equals 14 residues. Trimming took 7 bases from V and 7 from J, leaving 19 bases between them. The CDR3 loop reads CASKAGLKSNEAFF. Written as DNA, the CDR3 is TGTGCCAGCAAAGCAGGGCTCAAGTCGAATGAAGCTTTCTTT.

With regard to this clonotype: The junction differs from germline at one of its ends, possibly a read error. This chain joins TRBV7-9 and TRBJ1-5; weak D call: TRBD1 (5 bases). The CDR3 contains 15 residues. The V gene's germline CDR1 is SEHNR and CDR2 FQNEAQ (reference sequence). The chain's CDR3 is CASSQEDSTHQPQHF. CDR3 nucleotides: TGCGCCAGCAGCCAAGAAGACAGTACTCATCAGCCCCAGCATTTT.

The chain recombines TRBV10-3 with TRBJ1-5; 8 nucleotides align to TRBD1. V lost 10 bases, J lost 15 bases, and 14 bases stayed unmatched. CDR1 and CDR2 from the germline V gene are ENHRY and SYGVKD. The CDR3 sequence is 12 residues long. DNA for the CDR3: TGTGCCAGCATAGGCAGGGGGCGGCCTTTGCATTTT. This gives the protein CASIGRGRPLHF.

This chain uses TRBV12-3 or TRBV12-4 with TRBJ1-6; 7 nucleotides match TRBD1. The CDR3 extends over 14 amino acids. J was trimmed by 14 bases and V by 7 bases; bases with no gene match: 14. CDR3 in DNA: TGTGCCAGCAACGAAAGGGGGCCGTCTCTAGCCCTCCACTTT. Translation: CASNERGPSLALHF.

The chain has TRBV12-3 or TRBV12-4 and TRBJ2-7, with D tentatively TRBD2 (5 bases). The CDR3 is 14 amino acids. V lost 1 base to trimming and J lost 7 bases, with 14 bases between them. The CDR3 region is CASSLVDIPGEQYF. The CDR3 DNA reads TGTGCCAGCAGTTTAGTTGACATCCCGGGGGAGCAGTACTTC.

The chain combines TRBV4-3 with TRBJ1-2; D may be TRBD1 (5 bases). V was pared by 0 bases and J by 4 bases, with 12 bases between. CDR1 is LGHNA and CDR2 is YSLEER in the germline V gene. The CDR3 runs 15 residues. CDR3: CASSQDRGEIYGYTF. CDR3 in DNA: TGCGCCAGCAGCCAAGATCGGGGGGAGATCTATGGCTACACCTTC.

This clonotype came up many times. V usage is TRBV7-2 and J usage is TRBJ2-7; TRBD2 aligns across 9 bases. With V trimmed by 1 base and J by 4 bases, 5 bases remained unmatched. Germline values: CDR1 SGHTA, CDR2 FQGNSA. The CDR3 consists of 15 residues. Written as DNA, the CDR3 is TGTGCCAGCAGCTTAGAGGCGGGGGGGCCTTACGAGCAGTACTTC. It codes for CASSLEAGGPYEQYF.

This rearrangement joins TRBV7-2 to TRBJ1-2; TRBD1 is a possible D gene (5 bases). The germline V gene has CDR1 SGHTA and CDR2 FQGNSA. V was cut by 3 bases and J by 2 bases, with 16 bases left in between. CDR3 length equals 16 residues. The CDR3 reads CASSLASTDPNYGYTF. The CDR3 bases are TGTGCCAGCAGCTTGGCCTCGACAGATCCAAACTATGGCTACACCTTC.

This clonotype was seen ten or more times. The J gene is TRBJ1-2, the V gene TRBV2; no clear D. V was trimmed by 7 bases and J by 10 bases, leaving 10 bases between them. The germline V gene encodes CDR1 SNHLY and CDR2 FYNNEI. The CDR3 runs 10 residues. The CDR3 DNA sequence: TGTGCCAGCACCAATCGGGACTACACCTTC. Translation gives CASTNRDYTF.

Comments on this clonotype: The conserved final phenylalanine or tryptophan is absent from the CDR3, which likely points to a read error. The genes are TRBV7-9 and TRBJ2-5, with D perhaps TRBD1 (6 bases). CDR1 and CDR2 (germline): SEHNR, FQNEAQ (reference sequence). V lost 5 bases and J 2 bases, leaving 15 bases between the germline ends. This CDR3 is built from 15 residues. The CDR3 spells CASSPPGEPQETQYC. CDR3 DNA: TGTGCCAGCAGCCCCCCAGGGGAGCCTCAAGAGACCCAGTACTGC.

A remark on this clonotype: At one boundary the junction diverges from the germline segment, which might be a read error. The J gene is TRBJ2-7, the V gene TRBV10-2; tentative D call: TRBD2 (6 bases). There are 16 residues in the CDR3. Germline CDR1 reads WSHSY; CDR2 reads SAAADI. As DNA, the CDR3 is TGTGCCAGCAGTCCCACCCCATGGGGGACTTACTACGAGCAGTACTTC. Its protein is CASSPTPWGTYYEQYF.

The chain recombines TRBV10-3 with TRBJ1-1, with TRBD1 identical over 7 bases. This CDR3 region has 16 residues. J lost 5 bases, V lost 10 bases, and 19 bases had no gene match. Germline V CDR1 and CDR2: ENHRY, SYGVKD. The CDR3 DNA reads TGTGCCACCCGAAGTGAACCCGGGGCAGGGGGGACTGAAGCTTTCTTT. Protein sequence: CATRSEPGAGGTEAFF.

The chain combines TRBV14 with TRBJ2-2; the D gene is possibly TRBD2 (6 bases). CDR3 length equals 15 residues. Between the trimmed V and J ends, which lost 4 bases and 6 bases, there was a span of 15 bases. Germline CDR1 SGHDN, CDR2 FVKESK. The CDR3 sequence: CASSRVRGPAGELFF. DNA for the CDR3: TGTGCCAGCAGCCGAGTGCGGGGACCTGCCGGGGAGCTGTTTTTT.

This chain uses TRBV24-1 with TRBJ1-1; D gene unclear. This CDR3 is built from 14 residues. Per the germline V gene, CDR1 is KGHDR and CDR2 is SFDVKD. V lost 3 bases and J lost 3, with 10 bases in between. Here the CDR3 reads CATSDGGPHTEAFF. CDR3 sequence (DNA): TGTGCCACCAGTGATGGCGGACCTCACACTGAAGCTTTCTTT.

About this clonotype: A much larger clone differs from this one at a single base, so this may be a read error. Because it lacks the conserved phenylalanine or tryptophan at the end, this CDR3 is likely a read error. This chain joins TRBV29-1 and TRBJ2-7; D is possibly TRBD1 (6 bases). Trimming removed 6 bases at V and 1 base at J, with 16 bases between. CDR1 SQVTM and CDR2 ANQGSEA come from the germline V gene. CDR3 length: 14 residues. CDR3 nucleotide sequence: TGCAGCGTGGGACACCCTACCAGGTCCTACGAGCAGTACCTC. It encodes CSVGHPTRSYEQYL.

This clonotype has a single count. This chain links TRBV7-9 with TRBJ2-5; possible D gene TRBD1, 5 bases. V gave up 1 base and J gave up 1 base, with 10 bases separating them. CDR3 size: 15 residues. The germline gives CDR1 SEHNR, CDR2 FQNEAQ (reference sequence). CDR3 sequence (DNA): TGTGCCAGCAGCTTAGTTCAGGGCATCCAAGAGACCCAGTACTTC. Its protein product is CASSLVQGIQETQYF.

The V call is TRBV29-1, the J call TRBJ1-1; TRBD1 is a possible D gene (5 bases). CDR3 length: 8 residues. V lost 6 bases and J lost 11, with 7 bases in between. Germline CDR1 SQVTM, CDR2 ANQGSEA. DNA for the CDR3: TGCAGCGTGGGGGACGCTTTCTTT. Amino acid sequence: CSVGDAFF.

This chain connects TRBV29-1 to TRBJ1-5; D is uncertain. CDR1 SQVTM and CDR2 ANQGSEA come from the germline V gene. The ends were cut back, 6 bases at V and 7 bases at J, with 10 bases in the middle. The CDR3 length is 11 residues. CDR3 DNA sequence: TGCAGCGTCCCATTCAGACAGCCCCAGCATTTT. As protein: CSVPFRQPQHF.

Ten or more counts support this clonotype. The chain joins TRBV7-9 to TRBJ1-2, with D possibly TRBD1 on 5 matching bases. Germline lookup yields CDR1 SEHNR and CDR2 FQNEAQ (reference sequence). The germline V and J ends were trimmed by 3 bases and 6 bases, with 8 bases remaining between them. The CDR3 consists of 12 residues. CDR3 nucleotide sequence: TGTGCCAGCAGCTTCCGGGGGAATGGCTACACCTTC. Residues: CASSFRGNGYTF.

This chain's CDR3 is CASGSRPGTGSLETQYF. The CDR3 DNA reads as TGTGCTAGTGGTTCAAGACCCGGGACAGGCTCTCTCGAGACCCAGTACTTC. The J gene is TRBJ2-5, the V gene TRBV12-5; 8 bases align to TRBD1. Germline loops: CDR1 LGHNT, CDR2 FRNRAP. The CDR3 is 17 residues long. J was trimmed by 5 bases and V by 4 bases; bases with no gene match: 15.

This clonotype was recorded many times. The genes are TRBV10-3 and TRBJ1-1, with 12 bases fitting TRBD1. The ends lost 10 bases at V and 2 bases at J; junction bases unmatched: 8. This CDR3 spans 15 amino acids. CDR1 and CDR2 (germline): ENHRY, SYGVKD. The CDR3 DNA reads as TGTGCCACGGCAACCGGGACAGGGGGCAACACTGAAGCTTTCTTT. It is translated as CATATGTGGNTEAFF.